This TCR beta chain originates from a study of CD8+CD57+ T cells in acquired aplastic anemia. As for the study in general: Recorded DNA amounts for sorted CD4+ and CD8+ cells had an average of about 3.5 ug. Study findings and constraints: Statistical testing detected no significant gap in CD8+ Simpson's diversity between patients and controls.

Of note for this clonotype: Its target is unknown.

Selection for sequencing was limited to patients who had shown CD8+CD57+ cell expansion by flow cytometry. Trimming left V 4 bases short and J 2 bases short, with 11 bases between. Per germline, CDR1 SGHVS and CDR2 FQNEAQ. This CDR3 region has 14 residues. Genomic DNA was employed as the template in profiling TCR beta VDJ and CDR3. TCRdb processed the reads anew with MiXCR; each CDR3 protein has one entry. The sample contains around 200,000 distinct CDR3 sequences, approximately 50% of which appear only once. The chain combines TRBV7-8 with TRBJ2-5; no reliable D call. The source material was sorted CD4+, CD8+, or CD8+CD57+ T cells (not recorded which) from PBMCs. The clonotype originates from a human donor with aplastic anemia. CDR3 in amino acids: CASSSTGLQETQYF. The CDR3 coding sequence is TGTGCCAGCAGCTCTACCGGGTTGCAAGAGACCCAGTACTTC.